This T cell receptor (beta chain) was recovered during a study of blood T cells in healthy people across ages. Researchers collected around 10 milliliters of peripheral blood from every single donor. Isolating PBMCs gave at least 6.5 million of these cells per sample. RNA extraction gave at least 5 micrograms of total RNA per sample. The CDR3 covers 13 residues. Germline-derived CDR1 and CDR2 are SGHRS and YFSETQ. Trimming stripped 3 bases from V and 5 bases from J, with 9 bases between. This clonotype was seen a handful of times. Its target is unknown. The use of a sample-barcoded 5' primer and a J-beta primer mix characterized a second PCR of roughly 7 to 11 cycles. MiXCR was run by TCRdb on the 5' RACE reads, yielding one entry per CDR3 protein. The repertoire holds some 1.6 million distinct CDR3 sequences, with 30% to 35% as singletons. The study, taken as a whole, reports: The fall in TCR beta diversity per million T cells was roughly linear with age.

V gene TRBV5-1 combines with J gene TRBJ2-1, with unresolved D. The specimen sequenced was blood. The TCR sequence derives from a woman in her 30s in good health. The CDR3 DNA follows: TGCGCCAGCAGCTCTACTTTTAACAATGAGCAGTTCTTC. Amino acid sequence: CASSSTFNNEQFF.